The 18 T cell receptor beta chains below come from one sample, sequenced in a study of CD8 T cells in ankylosing spondylitis. Overall study results and limits: Several highly homologous variants formed a TCR beta motif that appeared characteristic of ankylosing spondylitis blood.

For these TCRs, the target antigens are not known. TCRdb re-derived calls from the 5' RACE reads in MiXCR, one entry per CDR3 protein. The top ten hold approximately 15% of the sample, which has a few hundred thousand distinct CDR3 sequences, 7.3% seen once. Material for sequencing was blood, either unsorted or a sorted T cell fraction (not recorded which). These receptor sequences come from a male donor with ankylosing spondylitis.

As regards this clonotype: With a much larger clone just one base away, this may be a read error. The genes are TRBV4-1 and TRBJ2-7; D unclear. The V end was cut by 3 bases, the J end by 8 bases, with 14 bases between. The germline CDR1 and CDR2 sequences are MGHRA and YSYEKL. The CDR3 has 13 amino acids. CDR3 in DNA: TGCGCCAGCAGCCATGGAGAGAACCCTAAGCAGTACTTC. This translates into CASSHGENPKQYF.

This clonotype was counted at least ten times. This rearrangement joins TRBV14 to TRBJ2-3; TRBD2 is a possible D gene (6 bases). CDR3 length equals 17 residues. In germline, CDR1 is SGHDN, CDR2 FVKESK. V dropped 0 bases and J dropped 2 bases, with 15 bases sitting between them. This CDR3 reads CASSQDYRGIFTDTQYF. The CDR3 coding sequence is TGTGCCAGCAGCCAAGATTATCGGGGGATCTTCACAGATACGCAGTATTTT. Drawing the rest from reference TRBV14 and TRBJ2-3, the complete variable domain is EAGVTQFPSHSVIEKGQTVTLRCDPISGHDNLYWYRRVMGKEIKFLLHFVKESKQDESGMPNNRFLAERTGGTYSTLKVQPAELEDSGVYFCASSQDYRGIFTDTQYFGPGTRLTVL.

Concerning this clonotype itself: One end of the junction varies from germline; a read error may be responsible. V is TRBV7-9 and J is TRBJ1-2, with a weak D call TRBD1 (6 bases). CDR1 SEHNR and CDR2 FQNEAQ come from the germline V gene (reference sequence). The CDR3 has 15 amino acids. This chain's CDR3 is CAGSPLGAERYGYTF. In DNA, the CDR3 is TGTGCCGGCAGCCCTTTGGGGGCAGAGCGCTATGGCTACACCTTC.

Only a few counts were recorded for this clonotype. The V and J genes are TRBV29-1 and TRBJ2-1; D remains unclear. Germline lookup yields CDR1 SQVTM and CDR2 ANQGSEA. The CDR3 has 14 residues. The V and J ends lost 1 base and 4 bases respectively, with 11 bases between them. The CDR3 coding sequence is TGCAGCGTTGAAGGCGTCCGGCGGTACAATGAGCAGTTCTTC. Its protein is CSVEGVRRYNEQFF.

There are many counts of this clonotype. This rearrangement joins TRBV7-9 to TRBJ2-7; 7 positions agree with TRBD1. The CDR3 is made up of 13 amino acids. Per the germline V gene, CDR1 is SEHNR and CDR2 is FQNEAQ (reference sequence). V lost 5 bases to trimming and J lost 3 bases; unmatched junction nucleotides: 4. This CDR3 reads CASSPQGIYEQYF. For the CDR3, the DNA is TGTGCCAGCAGCCCACAGGGGATCTACGAGCAGTACTTC.

This clonotype appeared many times. The chain has TRBV2 and TRBJ2-2; possible D gene TRBD1, 6 bases. Trimming took off 7 bases at V and 1 base at J, with 10 bases between the two ends. Looked up from germline, CDR1 is SNHLY and CDR2 is FYNNEI. CDR3 size: 14 residues. The CDR3 DNA sequence: TGTGCCAGCATTAGGACAGAGAACACCGGGGAGCTGTTTTTT. Amino acid sequence: CASIRTENTGELFF.

The table lists this clonotype with many counts. The J gene is TRBJ2-7, the V gene TRBV14; tentative D call: TRBD2 (6 bases). The V gene's germline CDR1 is SGHDN and CDR2 FVKESK. V was cut by 1 base and J by 3 bases, with 7 bases left in between. The CDR3 loop spans 13 amino acids. CDR3 bases: TGTGCCAGCAGCCAAGCGGGAGACTACGAGCAGTACTTC. Its protein product is CASSQAGDYEQYF. Looking up the rest from reference TRBV14 and TRBJ2-7 gives the full variable domain: EAGVTQFPSHSVIEKGQTVTLRCDPISGHDNLYWYRRVMGKEIKFLLHFVKESKQDESGMPNNRFLAERTGGTYSTLKVQPAELEDSGVYFCASSQAGDYEQYFGPGTRLTVT.

The chain links TRBV9 to TRBJ2-7; no reliable D call. Germline CDR1 is SGDLS and CDR2 is YYNGEE. Trimming took off 3 bases at V and 7 bases at J, with 8 bases between the two ends. The CDR3 spans 11 residues. CDR3 DNA sequence: TGTGCCAGCAGCGCTAACCAGGAGCAGTACTTC. The encoded protein is CASSANQEQYF.

At least ten counts were recorded for this clonotype. This chain uses TRBV12-3 or TRBV12-4 with TRBJ2-1, with 9 bases identical to TRBD2. With 6 bases clipped from V and 9 bases from J, the junction kept 12 bases outside the gene matches. The CDR3 is 15 residues long. CDR3 in DNA: TGTGCCAGCAGCTGGCGGCTAGCGGGACTCACTGAGCAGTTCTTC. This codes for CASSWRLAGLTEQFF.

This clonotype was detected many times. J is TRBJ1-5 and V is TRBV10-3, with 8 bases aligning to TRBD1. This CDR3 comprises 13 residues. Germline CDR1 ENHRY, CDR2 SYGVKD. After removal of 7 bases from V and 7 bases from J, the junction contained 6 bases not matched to a gene. The CDR3 protein is CAINDRGGQPQHF. The CDR3 nucleotides are TGTGCCATCAACGACAGGGGCGGACAGCCCCAGCATTTT.

This clonotype has just a few counts. The chain links TRBV2 to TRBJ2-1; tentative D call: TRBD1 (5 bases). The ends were cut back, 6 bases at V and 9 bases at J, with 18 bases in the middle. CDR3 length: 14 amino acids. In germline, CDR1 is SNHLY, CDR2 FYNNEI. CDR3: CASSQGAGFGEQFF. In nucleotides, the CDR3 is TGTGCCAGCAGCCAAGGGGCAGGGTTCGGTGAGCAGTTCTTC.

This clonotype has ten or more counts. The V and J genes are TRBV4-3 and TRBJ2-3; the D gene could be TRBD1 or TRBD2 (6 bases each). CDR1 and CDR2 from the germline V gene are LGHNA and YSLEER. The ends were cut back, 0 bases at V and 4 bases at J, with 14 bases in the middle. This CDR3 is built from 16 residues. The CDR3 coding sequence is TGCGCCAGCAGCCAAGACTGGGGCGGGACACCAGATACGCAGTATTTT. Its protein is CASSQDWGGTPDTQYF.

This clonotype showed up many times. The rearrangement joins TRBV11-2 to TRBJ1-2; 9 bases map to TRBD1. The length of the CDR3 is 13 residues. Germline CDR1 is SGHAT and CDR2 is FQNNGV. With 9 bases clipped from V and 6 bases from J, the junction kept 8 bases outside the gene matches. The CDR3 is CASIKDRGDGYTF. CDR3 sequence (DNA): TGTGCCAGTATAAAGGACAGGGGAGATGGCTACACCTTC.

This sequence joins TRBV20-1 and TRBJ1-2; possibly TRBD1 for D (5 bases). V dropped 2 bases and J dropped 3 bases, with 19 bases sitting between them. The CDR3 sequence is 16 residues long. From germline, CDR1 is DFQATT and CDR2 SNEGSKA (reference sequence). As DNA, the CDR3 is TGCAGTGCTAGACTGGGGGGACTATCCCCCTACTATGGCTACACCTTC. It is translated as CSARLGGLSPYYGYTF.

This clonotype occurred many times. This rearrangement joins TRBV12-3 or TRBV12-4 to TRBJ2-1; 9 positions match TRBD2. Germline trimming cut 4 bases from V and 8 bases from J; bases unmatched to any gene: 12. CDR3 length equals 16 residues. CDR3 in amino acids: CASSSLAGGPIDEQFF. The CDR3 coding sequence is TGTGCCAGCAGTTCCCTCGCGGGAGGGCCTATCGATGAGCAGTTCTTC.

The V and J genes are TRBV4-3 and TRBJ2-1; 10 positions match TRBD2. V dropped 0 bases and J dropped 0; count of bases not matched to a gene: 2. Germline CDR1 reads LGHNA; CDR2 reads YSLEER. The CDR3 is 17 amino acids. CDR3 residues: CASSQERTSGSYNEQFF. The CDR3 coding sequence is TGCGCCAGCAGCCAAGAAAGGACTAGCGGCTCCTACAATGAGCAGTTCTTC.

This clonotype came up many times. J is TRBJ2-1 and V is TRBV6-5; 8 positions match TRBD2. Trimming removed 2 bases from V and 4 bases from J; junction bases left unmatched: 13. Germline loops: CDR1 MNHEY, CDR2 SVGAGI. The CDR3 runs to 18 residues. The CDR3 DNA follows: TGTGCCAGCAGTTACGGGAGTCCGGGACTAGGAGAATACAATGAGCAGTTCTTC. The encoded protein is CASSYGSPGLGEYNEQFF.

To note about this clonotype: A read error may account for a junction end that differs from germline. This sequence joins TRBV20-1 and TRBJ2-6; D remains unclear. CDR3 size: 16 residues. CDR1 is DFQATT, CDR2 SNEGSKA, per germline (reference sequence). The chain's CDR3 is CCARDLYSSGANVLTF. The CDR3 DNA follows: TGCTGTGCTAGAGATCTCTACAGCTCTGGGGCCAACGTCCTGACTTTC.